The 19 T cell receptor beta chains presented below share a single source sample, sequenced in a study of control samples from healthy donors and cancer patients. Profiling relied on immunoSEQ multiplex PCR, and the TCRdb table lists in-frame clones only, not all of them. The sample shows 170,000 or so clones, 94% of them seen only once. The sequenced material came from blood. The source of these receptors is a woman between 18 and 29 years old in good health.

The chain carries TRBV27 and TRBJ1-5; D is perhaps TRBD1 (5 bases). The CDR3 length is 16 residues. Trimming cost V 2 bases and J 0 bases, with 11 bases left between them. Germline assignment: CDR1 MNHEY and CDR2 SMNVEV (reference sequence). CDR3 sequence reads: CASSLRGDSSNQPQHF. CDR3 bases: TGTGCCAGCAGTTTAAGGGGCGACAGTAGCAATCAGCCCCAGCATTTT.

The rearrangement links TRBV24-1 to TRBJ1-5; the match to TRBD1 covers 8 bases. V lost 9 bases and J lost 5; bases outside the gene matches: 5. This CDR3 region has 13 residues. The germline CDR1 and CDR2 sequences are KGHDR and SFDVKD. The CDR3 sequence: CATSRQGHQPQHF. The CDR3 region has the DNA TGTGCCACCTCACGACAGGGGCATCAGCCCCAGCATTTT.

The J gene is TRBJ1-3, the V gene TRBV7-2, with no clear D. CDR1 is SGHTA and CDR2 is FQGNSA in the germline V gene. V was cut by 5 bases and J by 3 bases, with 11 bases left in between. CDR3 length equals 14 residues. CDR3 sequence: CASSPEWGGNTIYF. The DNA of the CDR3 is TGTGCCAGCAGCCCCGAATGGGGTGGAAACACCATATATTTT.

This clone was found once. The chain has TRBV19 and TRBJ2-1; the D gene is possibly TRBD2 (5 bases). Trimming stripped 4 bases from V and 4 bases from J, with 20 bases between. The germline CDR1 and CDR2 sequences are LNHDA and SQIVND (reference sequence). The CDR3 contains 17 residues. CDR3: CASSNLIPSLGYNEQFF. In DNA, the CDR3 is TGTGCCAGTAGTAACCTAATACCTAGCTTGGGGTACAATGAGCAGTTCTTC.

The chain employs TRBV7-9 and TRBJ1-4; perhaps TRBD1 as D (5 bases). In germline, CDR1 is SEHNR, CDR2 FQNEAQ (reference sequence). Deletions cut 4 bases from V and 4 bases from J, with 10 bases between. The CDR3 has 14 residues. The CDR3 here is CASSSTGINEKLFF. The CDR3 DNA reads as TGTGCCAGCAGCTCCACAGGAATTAATGAAAAACTGTTTTTT.

V gene TRBV11-3 combines with J gene TRBJ1-3; D unresolved. The germline V and J ends were trimmed by 2 bases and 2 bases, with 19 bases remaining between them. CDR3 size: 18 residues. Germline V lookup: CDR1 SGHNT, CDR2 YENEEA. The CDR3 spells CASSLSIYSGIPGNTIYF. The CDR3 DNA sequence: TGTGCCAGCAGCTTATCTATATATTCGGGGATTCCTGGAAACACCATATATTTT.

The chain links TRBV6-2 or TRBV6-3 to TRBJ1-5; possible D gene TRBD1, 5 bases. The CDR3 consists of 19 residues. CDR1 is MNHEY, CDR2 SVGEGT, per germline. Trimming took 4 bases from V and 3 from J, leaving 25 bases between them. The CDR3 loop reads CASSFDPSISGSPNQPQHF. Written as DNA, the CDR3 is TGTGCCAGCAGTTTCGATCCTTCAATTTCAGGGTCCCCCAATCAGCCCCAGCATTTT.

The chain combines TRBV24-1 with TRBJ2-1, with TRBD2 identical over 15 bases. Germline CDR1 is KGHDR and CDR2 is SFDVKD. The CDR3 is made up of 22 amino acids. V shed 4 bases and J 8 bases; nucleotides not matched to a gene: 23. The chain's CDR3 is CATSDFRTSGRARGMVRHEQFF. The CDR3 DNA follows: TGTGCCACCAGTGACTTCAGGACTAGCGGGAGGGCCCGCGGAATGGTTCGTCATGAGCAGTTCTTC.

The chain joins TRBV25-1 to TRBJ1-1; the D is unclear. Between the trimmed V and J ends, which lost 7 bases and 2 bases, there was a span of 11 bases. Germline CDR1 reads MGHDK; CDR2 reads SYGVNS. The CDR3 extends over 13 amino acids. The CDR3 is CASISTLNTEAFF. Here the CDR3 DNA reads TGTGCCAGCATTAGTACCTTAAACACTGAAGCTTTCTTT.

V gene TRBV19 combines with J gene TRBJ1-6, with a tentative D call TRBD1 (5 bases). CDR1 is LNHDA, CDR2 SQIVND, per germline (reference sequence). CDR3 length: 15 residues. The V end was cut by 7 bases, the J end by 5 bases, with 15 bases between. The CDR3 coding sequence is TGTGCCAGTAAGGACCCCGGGACCCATAATTCACCCCTCCACTTT. This codes for CASKDPGTHNSPLHF.

This clone occurred once. This chain connects TRBV5-6 to TRBJ1-2, with 8 bases identical to TRBD1. CDR3 length: 16 residues. The germline gives CDR1 SGHDT, CDR2 YYEEEE. V lost 0 bases and J lost 5; bases outside the gene matches: 9. The CDR3 reads CASSLALDRGGYGYTF. The CDR3 nucleotides are TGTGCCAGCAGCTTGGCCTTAGACAGGGGAGGGTATGGCTACACCTTC. The full variable domain, its missing parts supplied by reference TRBV5-6 and TRBJ1-2, is DAGVTQSPTHLIKTRGQQVTLRCSPKSGHDTVSWYQQALGQGPQFIFQYYEEEERQRGNFPDRFSGHQFPNYSSELNVNALLLGDSALYLCASSLALDRGGYGYTFGSGTRLTVV.

The chain carries TRBV3-1 (or the pseudogene TRBV3-2) and TRBJ2-3; tentatively, D is TRBD2 (6 bases). Germline CDR1 LGHDT, CDR2 YNNKEL (reference sequence). Trimming removed 4 bases at V and 5 bases at J, with 7 bases between. This CDR3 comprises 12 residues. The CDR3 loop is CASSRAGDTQYF. In DNA form, the CDR3 reads TGTGCCAGCAGCCGAGCGGGAGATACGCAGTATTTT.

The count of this clone is one. This sequence joins TRBV19 and TRBJ1-1; unclear D gene. The CDR3 has 13 residues. V lost 6 bases and J lost 1, with 9 bases in between. The germline CDR1 and CDR2 sequences are LNHDA and SQIVND (reference sequence). CDR3 protein: CASRIRANTEAFF. In DNA form, the CDR3 reads TGTGCCAGTAGAATCCGGGCGAACACTGAAGCTTTCTTT.

The rearrangement links TRBV11-2 to TRBJ2-3; D unresolved. V was cut by 4 bases and J by 0 bases, with 5 bases left in between. The length of the CDR3 is 13 residues. CDR1 and CDR2 from the germline V gene are SGHAT and FQNNGV. As DNA, the CDR3 is TGTGCCAGCAGCTCGACAAGCACAGATACGCAGTATTTT. This codes for CASSSTSTDTQYF.

The chain uses TRBV4-1 and TRBJ2-7; D is perhaps TRBD1 (6 bases). Trimming left V 1 base short and J 12 bases short, with 16 bases between. The CDR3 spans 13 residues. CDR1 is MGHRA, CDR2 YSYEKL, per germline. As DNA, the CDR3 is TGCGCCAGCAGCCAAGTGCACAGGGCGTATCGGTACTTC. The encoded protein is CASSQVHRAYRYF.

The chain employs TRBV11-3 and TRBJ1-1; 8 bases fit TRBD1. Trimming took 4 bases from V and 6 from J; bases not matched to a gene: 10. Germline CDR1 reads SGHNT; CDR2 reads YENEEA. The CDR3 has 15 amino acids. This CDR3 reads CASSSGDRSAPEAFF. DNA of the CDR3: TGTGCCAGCAGCTCAGGGGACAGGAGCGCCCCTGAAGCTTTCTTT.

The gene calls are TRBV4-3 and TRBJ2-3, with a tentative D call TRBD2 (5 bases). CDR1 and CDR2 (germline): LGHNA, YSLEER. CDR3 length equals 15 residues. Trimming took 0 bases from V and 6 from J, leaving 13 bases between them. CDR3 in DNA: TGCGCCAGCAGCCAAGATCTCGGGGTAGGTGATACGCAGTATTTT. It is translated as CASSQDLGVGDTQYF.

The V gene is TRBV7-6, the J gene TRBJ1-5; D gene unclear. Trimming took 2 bases from V and 4 from J, leaving 6 bases between them. Germline V gene sequence: CDR1 SGHVS, CDR2 FNYEAQ. CDR3 length equals 13 residues. The CDR3 here is CASSLSQNQPQHF. In nucleotides, the CDR3 is TGTGCCAGCAGCTTAAGCCAGAATCAGCCCCAGCATTTT. Complete variable domain (other parts from reference TRBV7-6 and TRBJ1-5): GAGVSQSPRYKVTKRGQDVALRCDPISGHVSLYWYRQALGQGPEFLTYFNYEAQQDKSGLPNDRFSAERPEGSISTLTIQRTEQRDSAMYRCASSLSQNQPQHFGDGTRLSIL.

J is TRBJ1-1 and V is TRBV19; the D gene is possibly TRBD1 (5 bases). Germline V lookup: CDR1 LNHDA, CDR2 SQIVND (reference sequence). V was trimmed by 0 bases and J by 1 base, leaving 6 bases between them. This CDR3 spans 14 amino acids. CDR3 DNA: TGTGCCAGTAGTATAGAGACAGCGAACACTGAAGCTTTCTTT. Protein: CASSIETANTEAFF. Full variable domain (rest looked up from reference TRBV19 and TRBJ1-1): DGGITQSPKYLFRKEGQNVTLSCEQNLNHDAMYWYRQDPGQGLRLIYYSQIVNDFQKGDIAEGYSVSREKKESFPLTVTSAQKNPTAFYLCASSIETANTEAFFGQGTRLTVV.